Listed here is a single TCR beta chain. This clone was observed a single time. No cognate antigen has been identified for it. Nothing much larger sits one base from this clone, and base qualities are not available. From a lookup of the germline V gene, CDR1 and CDR2 are MRHNA and SNTAGT. V has 6 bases trimmed and J has 5 bases trimmed; junction bases matching no gene number 4. The cysteine opens and the phenylalanine closes a CDR3 of 13 amino acids. Just the 39-base CDR3 DNA is kept, in frame starting at base 1. The library was prepared using the immunoSEQ multiplex PCR assay. Sourced from immuneACCESS, this table was stored by TCRdb with only in-frame sequences that have V and J called. A share of the clones is absent; for the studies checked, an unresolved V gene accounts for under half, and the remainder has no known explanation. This sample holds around 77,000 clones; approximately 94% were observed only once. The leading ten clones occupy about 1.2% of the sample.

This record comes from a study of T cell changes during pregnancy in multiple sclerosis (dated by TCRdb to the late 2010s). Background for the entire study: The study examined how the T cell repertoire changed over the course of pregnancy in women with multiple sclerosis.

The chain uses TRBV6-4 and TRBJ2-3, with TRBD2 identical over 8 junction bases. This specimen was peripheral blood, taken in the third trimester of pregnancy. The origin of this receptor is a female donor with multiple sclerosis, enrolled in a pregnancy study. CDR3 sequence: CASRGTRGDTQYF. The DNA reads TGTGCCAGCAGGGGGACTAGAGGAGATACGCAGTATTTT.